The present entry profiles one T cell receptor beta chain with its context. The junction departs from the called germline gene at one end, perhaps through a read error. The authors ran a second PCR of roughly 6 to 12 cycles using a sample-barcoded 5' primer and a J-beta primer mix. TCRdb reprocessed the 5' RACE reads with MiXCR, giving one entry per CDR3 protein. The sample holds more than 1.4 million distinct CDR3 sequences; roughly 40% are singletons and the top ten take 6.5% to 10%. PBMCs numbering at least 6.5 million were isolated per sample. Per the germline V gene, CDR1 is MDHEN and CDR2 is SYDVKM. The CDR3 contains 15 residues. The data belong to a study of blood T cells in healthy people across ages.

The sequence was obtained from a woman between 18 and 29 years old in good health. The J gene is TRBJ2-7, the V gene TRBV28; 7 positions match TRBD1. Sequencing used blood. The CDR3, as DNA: TGTGCCAGCAGAATGACCGGGACAGCCCATTACGCGCAGTACTTC. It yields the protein CASRMTGTAHYAQYF.